This T cell receptor beta chain emerged from a study of identical twins. Overall study findings and caveats: Twin pairs' shared out-of-frame alpha sequences were enriched in low generation probability. Cord blood beta clonotypes present at high abundance carried fewer insertions; no such pattern appeared in memory repertoires. Beta out-of-frame sequences displayed a weaker excess of sharing between twins.

Points on this clonotype: Its antigen is not identified.

J was trimmed by 0 bases and V by 3 bases; bases with no gene match: 4. Germline V gives CDR1 SGHAT, CDR2 FQNNGV. The CDR3 runs 16 residues. Each CDR3 protein gets one entry after TCRdb re-called the 5' RACE reads with MiXCR. In the table there are 1.5 million or so distinct CDR3 sequences, less than 35% of which are singletons. In every case, the donor was a healthy Caucasian. The chain combines TRBV11-2 with TRBJ2-2; 7 positions agree with TRBD2. The sequence came from a newborn girl in good health. Sequences were obtained from cord blood. CDR3 in amino acids: CASSLSGASNTGELFF. Written as DNA, the CDR3 is TGTGCCAGCAGCTTGAGCGGGGCCTCGAACACCGGGGAGCTGTTTTTT.